This is a list of T cell receptor beta chains from one sample in a study of cytomegalovirus exposure and HLA in healthy donors. Repertoires were generated with immunoSEQ multiplex PCR, while TCRdb's copy carries only in-frame clones and drops some. The table lists 120,000 to 150,000 clones, approximately 90% of them singletons. Sequencing input: PBMCs. The receptors shown here come from a man aged 18 to 30 in good health and CMV-seropositive. CDR3s include the opening cysteine and the closing phenylalanine or tryptophan. The D gene is left open where the match is weak. The size of a clone is reported for some rows only, either as once, few or many, or as a class for expanded clones.

>TRBJ1-2|-|TRBV2|once
TGTGCCAGCAGTGAACGGGGGGGAGAGGGCTATGGCTACACCTTC
CASSERGGEGYGYTF
>TRBJ1-5|TRBD1|TRBV27|once
TGTGCCAGTTCCCAGGGGACAGTCAATCAGCCCCAGCATTTT
CASSQGTVNQPQHF
>TRBJ2-1|TRBD1|TRBV13|-
TGTGCCAGCAGCTTGGGACAGGGCACTTACAATGAGCAGTTCTTC
CASSLGQGTYNEQFF
>TRBJ2-4|-|TRBV19|-
TGTGCCAGTAGTAGTAATTCAGGGCCCGAAAACATTCAGTACTTC
CASSSNSGPENIQYF
>TRBJ1-1|TRBD1|TRBV18|-
TGTGCCAGCTCACCGGAGCGACAGGGGGTACCTGAAGCTTTCTTT
CASSPERQGVPEAFF
>TRBJ2-7|TRBD2|TRBV5-4|-
TGTGCCAGCAGCTATAGCGGGGGAGGAGAGCAGTACTTC
CASSYSGGGEQYF
>TRBJ2-5|TRBD2|TRBV11-3|few
TGTGCCAGCAGCGCCGGACTAGCGGGAGGGCGGGAGACCCAGTACTTC
CASSAGLAGGRETQYF
>TRBJ2-7|-|TRBV7-8|-
TGTGCCAGCAGCTCCTCTTGGACATTTGGCGAGCAGTACTTC
CASSSSWTFGEQYF
>TRBJ2-7|TRBD2|TRBV30|-
TGTGCCTGGAGTCTACTTAGGCGGGGGGTCTACGAGCAGTACTTC
CAWSLLRRGVYEQYF
>TRBJ2-7|-|TRBV7-6|-
TGTGCCAGCAGCCGAGGACTCCTAGGCTACGAGCAGTACTTC
CASSRGLLGYEQYF
>TRBJ2-7|TRBD2|TRBV10-2|-
TGCGCCAGCAGTGTCTCAGCGGGGATCAACGAGCAGTACTTC
CASSVSAGINEQYF
>TRBJ2-7|TRBD2|TRBV11-2|-
TGTGCCAGCAGCTTGCCGACTAGCGGGATTGCAACCTACGAGCAGTACTTC
CASSLPTSGIATYEQYF
>TRBJ2-2|-|TRBV6-5|-
TGTGCCAGCAGTTCGCCCGGAGGCTCCGGGGAGCTGTTTTTT
CASSSPGGSGELFF
>TRBJ1-6|-|TRBV28|-
TGTGCCAGCAGTTTACGGATTGAGCGCTCACCCCTCCACTTT
CASSLRIERSPLHF
>TRBJ1-5|-|TRBV5-4|once
TGTGCCAGCAGCTTGGTATCAGGTGCGAGCAATCAGCCCCAGCATTTT
CASSLVSGASNQPQHF
>TRBJ1-2|-|TRBV19|once
TGTGCCAGTACCCTAGGGAAGACAGTCGGCTACACCTTC
CASTLGKTVGYTF
>TRBJ2-7|TRBD1|TRBV6-1|once
TGTGCCTCTACAGGGGCCTACGAGCAGTACTTC
CASTGAYEQYF
>TRBJ2-1|-|TRBV7-9|few
TGTGCCAGCAGCTTATCGCAACAGCTCAATGAGCAGTTCTTC
CASSLSQQLNEQFF